These 22 T cell receptor beta chains came from one sample sequenced in a study of T cell clonality in common variable immunodeficiency. Sequencing was performed with immunoSEQ multiplex PCR; in TCRdb, only in-frame clones are kept and a portion is missing. This sample shows about 35,000 clones and no singletons; 3% rests with the ten largest. The sample comprised peripheral blood mononuclear cells. These TCRs come from a person aged 18 to 70 in good health.

In this sample, this clone turned up a few times. Partial CDR3 DNA: TGTGCCAGCAGTGACAGGGGTGGCACTGAA. It specifies CASSDRGGTE. From start to end, the CDR3 is CASSDRGGTEAFF. The rearrangement joins TRBV6-1 to TRBJ1-1, with a weak D call TRBD1 (6 bases). The CDR3 end lies 3 residues beyond the end of the read and is filled in from the germline J gene. The CDR3 runs 13 residues. V was trimmed by 3 bases and J by 4 bases, leaving 9 bases between them. CDR1 is MNHNS, CDR2 SASEGT, per germline.

This clone was counted many times. Read data end 3 residues before the CDR3 end; the end is taken from the germline J gene. V is TRBV7-2 and J is TRBJ1-2; D unresolved. Germline V gene data show CDR1 as SGHTA and CDR2 as FQGNSA. Trimming removed 1 base at V and 5 bases at J, with 8 bases between. The CDR3 covers 13 residues. Here the CDR3 reads CASSLDQSYGYTF. The part of the CDR3 DNA that was read is TGTGCCAGCAGCTTAGATCAGTCTTATGGC.

At least ten counts were recorded for this clone. The read is 3 residues too short to cover the CDR3 end, so that end is filled in from the germline J gene. The rearrangement joins TRBV12-3 or TRBV12-4 to TRBJ2-5, with 8 bases fitting TRBD1. The trim removed 5 bases at V and 5 bases at J, leaving 1 base unmatched. CDR3 length: 12 residues. CDR3 residues: CASSRDRETQYF. Incomplete CDR3 DNA: TGTGCCAGCAGTCGGGACAGGGAGACC.

This clone was detected ten times or more. The CDR3 goes on 3 residues after the read ends, and that part is filled in from the germline J gene. This chain links TRBV20-1 with TRBJ2-1; 11 positions match TRBD2. CDR1 and CDR2 (germline): DFQATT, SNEGSKA (reference sequence). This CDR3 has 17 residues. The trim removed 3 bases at V and 2 bases at J, leaving 9 bases unmatched. The CDR3 sequence: CSARGSGRDATYNEQFF. The sequenced CDR3 bases are TGCAGTGCTAGGGGTAGCGGGAGGGATGCTACCTACAATGAG.

This clone was counted ten times or more. The read terminates 3 residues before the CDR3 end, so the remaining end is supplied by the germline J gene. This chain joins TRBV20-1 and TRBJ2-7; D not resolved. The CDR3 has 12 residues. Per germline, CDR1 DFQATT and CDR2 SNEGSKA (reference sequence). The V and J ends lost 3 bases and 5 bases respectively, with 11 bases between them. CDR3 protein: CSARRQTDEQYF. The part of the CDR3 DNA that was read is TGCAGTGCTAGGCGACAAACAGACGAG.

Many counts were recorded for this clone. The missing CDR3 end, 3 residues past where the read stops, is filled in from the germline J gene. The rearrangement joins TRBV6-1 to TRBJ1-2; D gene unclear. Germline V gene sequence: CDR1 MNHNS, CDR2 SASEGT. Trimming removed 4 bases at V and 5 bases at J, with 8 bases between. This CDR3 contains 12 residues. The CDR3 bases that were read are TGTGCCAGCAGTGGCAGTTGGTATGGC. This gives the protein CASSGSWYG. The complete CDR3 protein is CASSGSWYGYTF.

This clone has at least ten counts. The CDR3 end lies 3 residues beyond the end of the read and is filled in from the germline J gene. The gene calls are TRBV20-1 and TRBJ2-2, with 13 bases matching TRBD2. Germline V gene lookup returns CDR1 DFQATT and CDR2 SNEGSKA (reference sequence). The CDR3 has 16 residues. V gave up 6 bases and J gave up 3 bases; unmatched junction bases: 7. The part of the CDR3 DNA that was read is TGCAGTGCCCGGACTAGCGGGAGCCGGGACACCGGGGAG. Its protein is CSARTSGSRDTGE. Given in full, the CDR3 is CSARTSGSRDTGELFF.

This clone was observed many times. The read stops 3 residues short of the end of the CDR3; the missing end is completed from the germline J gene. The chain couples TRBV19 to TRBJ2-5; D might be TRBD1 (6 bases). Between the trimmed V and J ends, which lost 3 bases and 2 bases, there was a span of 13 bases. This CDR3 comprises 15 residues. CDR1 is LNHDA, CDR2 SQIVND, per germline (reference sequence). The CDR3 is CASSIGTGLQETQYF. The sequenced part of the CDR3 DNA is TGTGCCAGTAGTATTGGTACAGGGTTGCAAGAGACC. Supplemented by reference TRBV19 and TRBJ2-5, the full variable domain reads DGGITQSPKYLFRKEGQNVTLSCEQNLNHDAMYWYRQDPGQGLRLIYYSQIVNDFQKGDIAEGYSVSREKKESFPLTVTSAQKNPTAFYLCASSIGTGLQETQYFGPGTRLLVL.

This clone was seen repeatedly, ten times or more. The read ends 3 residues early relative to the CDR3; the germline J gene fills the gap. V usage is TRBV20-1 and J usage is TRBJ2-4; a weak D match, TRBD1 (6 bases). Trimming stripped 0 bases from V and 0 bases from J, with 9 bases between. This CDR3 is built from 15 residues. In germline, CDR1 is DFQATT, CDR2 SNEGSKA (reference sequence). Incomplete CDR3 DNA: TGCAGTGCTAGAGAACAGGGCTTAGCCAAAAACATT. Translating gives CSAREQGLAKNI. The full CDR3 protein is CSAREQGLAKNIQYF.

This clone showed up many times. The read is 3 residues too short to cover the CDR3 end, so that end is filled in from the germline J gene. The J gene is TRBJ1-2, the V gene TRBV7-6, with unresolved D. Germline values: CDR1 SGHVS, CDR2 FNYEAQ. The CDR3 covers 15 residues. CDR3 loop: CASSPLFSASEGYTF. CDR3 DNA, as far as it was read: TGTGCCAGCAGCCCGCTGTTCTCAGCGTCAGAAGGC.

This clone was seen repeatedly, ten times or more. The sequenced fragment ends 3 residues before the CDR3 boundary, so the rest is inferred from the germline J gene. The rearrangement uses TRBV2 and TRBJ2-7; D unclear. CDR3 length: 11 amino acids. Trimming took 8 bases from V and 0 from J, leaving 5 bases between them. CDR1 SNHLY and CDR2 FYNNEI come from the germline V gene. CDR3 sequence: CASYFSYEQYF. The CDR3 bases that were read are TGTGCCAGCTATTTCTCCTACGAG.

This clone has ten or more counts. The CDR3 end falls 3 residues outside the read, so it is completed with the germline J gene. The chain carries TRBV20-1 and TRBJ2-2, with D perhaps TRBD1 (5 bases). Germline lookup yields CDR1 DFQATT and CDR2 SNEGSKA (reference sequence). V was pared by 3 bases and J by 4 bases, with 15 bases between. This CDR3 has 15 amino acids. Incomplete CDR3 DNA: TGCAGTGCTAGGGGCTCAGGGTACCGCACCGGGGAG. It is translated as CSARGSGYRTGE. Given in full, the CDR3 is CSARGSGYRTGELFF.

This clone was seen repeatedly, ten times or more. The missing CDR3 end, 3 residues past where the read stops, is filled in from the germline J gene. The chain couples TRBV5-1 to TRBJ1-1; no clear D. Germline V gene sequence: CDR1 SGHRS, CDR2 YFSETQ. The CDR3 sequence is 16 residues long. Deletions cut 0 bases from V and 1 base from J, with 13 bases between. The CDR3 here is CASSLGSSIRNTEAFF. Partial CDR3 DNA: TGCGCCAGCAGCTTGGGCTCGTCCATCAGGAACACTGAA.

Ten or more counts support this clone. The read ends 3 residues before the CDR3 terminus; that terminus is restored from the germline J gene. The chain joins TRBV20-1 to TRBJ1-5, with TRBD1 as a possible D gene (6 bases). V was cut by 3 bases and J by 4 bases, with 13 bases left in between. The germline V gene has CDR1 DFQATT and CDR2 SNEGSKA (reference sequence). This CDR3 spans 14 amino acids. The part of the CDR3 DNA that was read is TGCAGTGCTAGGGGGAGGGGGAAGAATCAGCCC. Protein product: CSARGRGKNQP. The entire CDR3 reads CSARGRGKNQPQHF.

This clone was recorded many times. The sequenced fragment ends 3 residues before the CDR3 boundary, so the rest is inferred from the germline J gene. The gene calls are TRBV12-3 or TRBV12-4 and TRBJ2-7; 10 nucleotides match TRBD2. This CDR3 contains 14 residues. Losses at the gene ends were 4 bases for V and 2 bases for J; bases not matched to a gene: 2. The part of the CDR3 DNA that was read is TGTGCCAGCAGTTGGCTAGCGGGAGCCTACGAG. It specifies CASSWLAGAYE. The full CDR3 protein is CASSWLAGAYEQYF.

Many counts were recorded for this clone. The junction departs from the called germline gene at one end, perhaps through a read error. Sequencing ends 3 residues short of the CDR3 end; the germline J gene provides the rest. This chain connects TRBV7-7 to TRBJ2-5; D possibly corresponds to TRBD1 (6 bases). Germline-derived CDR1 and CDR2 are SSHAT and FNYEAQ (reference sequence). The CDR3 consists of 13 residues. The CDR3 DNA, read in part, is TGTGCTAGCAGCTTAGGAAGGGGGGAGACC. Its translation is CASSLGRGET. The entire CDR3 reads CASSLGRGETQYF.

This clone was recorded at least ten times. With the read ending 3 residues before the CDR3 end, the germline J gene is used to fill in that end. The chain couples TRBV20-1 to TRBJ2-7; D possibly corresponds to TRBD2 (6 bases). Germline CDR1 DFQATT, CDR2 SNEGSKA (reference sequence). The CDR3 runs 12 residues. The V gene lost 7 bases and the J gene lost 6 bases, with 16 bases spanning the gap. CDR3 DNA, as far as it was read: TGCAGTGGCGGGAATCCTAATTCCGAG. Residues: CSGGNPNSE. The whole CDR3 region reads CSGGNPNSEQYF.

This clone was seen repeatedly, ten times or more. The CDR3 end falls 3 residues outside the read, so it is completed with the germline J gene. The rearrangement joins TRBV19 to TRBJ2-6; D perhaps matches TRBD2 (5 bases). The CDR3 runs to 16 residues. Germline assignment: CDR1 LNHDA and CDR2 SQIVND (reference sequence). The germline V and J ends were trimmed by 0 bases and 4 bases, with 10 bases remaining between them. CDR3 DNA, as far as it was read: TGTGCCAGTAGTATAGATGAGGGTTCCGGGGCCAACGTC. It specifies CASSIDEGSGANV. The CDR3, in full, reads CASSIDEGSGANVLTF.

At least ten counts were recorded for this clone. Read data end 3 residues before the CDR3 end; the end is taken from the germline J gene. The chain couples TRBV7-6 to TRBJ2-7, with a weak D call TRBD1 (6 bases). The germline gives CDR1 SGHVS, CDR2 FNYEAQ. The CDR3 sequence is 14 residues long. V was cut by 6 bases and J by 1 base, with 13 bases left in between. The chain's CDR3 is CASSVGQSSYEQYF. The sequenced CDR3 bases are TGTGCCAGCAGTGTAGGACAGTCATCCTACGAG. The full variable domain, with the rest looked up from reference TRBV7-6 and TRBJ2-7, is GAGVSQSPRYKVTKRGQDVALRCDPISGHVSLYWYRQALGQGPEFLTYFNYEAQQDKSGLPNDRFSAERPEGSISTLTIQRTEQRDSAMYRCASSVGQSSYEQYFGPGTRLTVT.

This clone has at least ten counts. Read data end 3 residues before the CDR3 end; the end is taken from the germline J gene. This same CDR3 is encoded by further DNA sequences in the sample. This chain links TRBV12-3 or TRBV12-4 with TRBJ1-2; TRBD1 aligns across 7 bases. Trimming at V came to 5 bases and at J to 7 bases, leaving 4 bases not matched to a gene. The CDR3 length is 12 residues. CDR3 sequence reads: CASSLDRVGYTF. The sequenced part of the CDR3 DNA is TGTGCCAGCAGTCTAGACAGGGTTGGC.

The sample holds a few counts of this clone. The read terminates 3 residues ahead of where the CDR3 ends, so the germline J gene completes it. The chain couples TRBV18 to TRBJ1-5; 7 nucleotides line up with TRBD1. J gave up 6 bases and V 5 bases, and 13 bases lay outside the gene matches. Germline CDR1 reads KGHSH; CDR2 reads LQKENI. This CDR3 spans 16 amino acids. The DNA read from the CDR3 is TGTGCCAGCTCATCTGACAGGGCCAGCGTTGGTCAGCCC. This sequence encodes CASSSDRASVGQP. The entire CDR3 is CASSSDRASVGQPQHF.

This clone appeared many times. The read terminates 3 residues before the CDR3 end, so the remaining end is supplied by the germline J gene. The rearrangement uses TRBV20-1 and TRBJ2-5; possibly TRBD1 for D (5 bases). With 5 bases removed from V and 1 base from J, the gap between germline ends came to 14 bases. This CDR3 comprises 14 residues. CDR1 and CDR2 (germline): DFQATT, SNEGSKA (reference sequence). Partial CDR3 DNA: TGCAGTGCTGGGAAGTACAGGTCCCAAGAGACC. Its protein product is CSAGKYRSQET. In full, the CDR3 reads CSAGKYRSQETQYF.